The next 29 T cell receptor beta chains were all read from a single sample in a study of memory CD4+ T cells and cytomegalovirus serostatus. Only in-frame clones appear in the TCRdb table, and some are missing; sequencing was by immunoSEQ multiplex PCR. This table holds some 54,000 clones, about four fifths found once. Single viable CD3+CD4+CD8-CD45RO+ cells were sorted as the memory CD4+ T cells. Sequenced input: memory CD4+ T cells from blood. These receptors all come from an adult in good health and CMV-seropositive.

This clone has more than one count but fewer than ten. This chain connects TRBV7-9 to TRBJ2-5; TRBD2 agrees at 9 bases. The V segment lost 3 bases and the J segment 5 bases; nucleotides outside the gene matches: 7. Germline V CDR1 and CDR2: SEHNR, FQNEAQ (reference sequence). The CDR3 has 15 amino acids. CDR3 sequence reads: CASSLGGGARETQYF. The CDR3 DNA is TGTGCCAGCAGCTTGGGCGGGGGGGCGCGTGAGACCCAGTACTTC.

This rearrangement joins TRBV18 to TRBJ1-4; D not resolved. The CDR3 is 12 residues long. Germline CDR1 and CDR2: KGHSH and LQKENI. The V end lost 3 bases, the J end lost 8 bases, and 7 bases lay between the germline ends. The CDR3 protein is CASSPYSEKLFF. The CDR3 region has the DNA TGTGCCAGCTCACCCTATTCCGAAAAACTGTTTTTT.

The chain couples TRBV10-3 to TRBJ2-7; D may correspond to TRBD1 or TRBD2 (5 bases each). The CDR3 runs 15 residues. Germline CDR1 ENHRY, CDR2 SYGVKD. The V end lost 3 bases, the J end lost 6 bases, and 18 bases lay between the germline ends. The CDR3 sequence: CAISEGDPESGEQYF. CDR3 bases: TGTGCCATCAGTGAAGGGGACCCTGAGTCGGGCGAGCAGTACTTC.

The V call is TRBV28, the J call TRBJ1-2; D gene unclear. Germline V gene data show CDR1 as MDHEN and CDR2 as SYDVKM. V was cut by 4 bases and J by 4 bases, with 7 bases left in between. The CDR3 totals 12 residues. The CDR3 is CASSSRLYGYTF. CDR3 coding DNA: TGTGCCAGCAGTTCCCGACTCTATGGCTACACCTTC.

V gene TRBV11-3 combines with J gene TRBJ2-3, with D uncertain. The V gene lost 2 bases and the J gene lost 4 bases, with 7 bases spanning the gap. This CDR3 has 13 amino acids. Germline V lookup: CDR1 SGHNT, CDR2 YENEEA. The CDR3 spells CASSLSRADTQYF. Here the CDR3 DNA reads TGTGCCAGCAGCTTATCACGGGCAGATACGCAGTATTTT.

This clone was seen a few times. The CDR3 bases are TGTGCCACCAGCAGGGCAGAGTATGGCTACACCTTC. It specifies CATSRAEYGYTF. This chain connects TRBV15 to TRBJ1-2, with unresolved D. There are 12 residues in the CDR3. The ends were cut back, 3 bases at V and 5 bases at J, with 7 bases in the middle. The V gene's germline CDR1 is LNHNV and CDR2 YYDKDF (reference sequence).

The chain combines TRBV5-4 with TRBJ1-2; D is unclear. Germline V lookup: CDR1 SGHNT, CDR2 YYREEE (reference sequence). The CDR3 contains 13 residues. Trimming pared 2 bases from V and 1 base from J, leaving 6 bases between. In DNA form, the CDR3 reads TGTGCCAGCAGCTTCGGGCTTAACTATGGCTACACCTTC. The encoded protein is CASSFGLNYGYTF.

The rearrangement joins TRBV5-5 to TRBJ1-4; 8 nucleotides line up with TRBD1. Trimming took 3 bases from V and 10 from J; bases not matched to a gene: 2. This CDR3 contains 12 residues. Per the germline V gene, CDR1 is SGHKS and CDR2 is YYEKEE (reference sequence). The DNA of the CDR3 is TGTGCCAGCAGCTCCGACAGGGGAAAACTGTTTTTT. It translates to CASSSDRGKLFF.

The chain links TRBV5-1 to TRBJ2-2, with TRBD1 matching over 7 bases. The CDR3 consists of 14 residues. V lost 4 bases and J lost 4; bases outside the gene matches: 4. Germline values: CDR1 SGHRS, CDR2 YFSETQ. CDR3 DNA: TGCGCCAGCAGCCCGGGGACAGCCACCGGGGAGCTGTTTTTT. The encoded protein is CASSPGTATGELFF.

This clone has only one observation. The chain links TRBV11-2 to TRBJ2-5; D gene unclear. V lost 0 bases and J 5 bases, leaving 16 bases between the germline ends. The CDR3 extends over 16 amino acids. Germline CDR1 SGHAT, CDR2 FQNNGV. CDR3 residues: CASSLDGQRRTETQYF. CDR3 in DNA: TGTGCCAGCAGCTTAGATGGCCAGAGGAGAACGGAGACCCAGTACTTC.

CDR3 sequence: CASSLDRGSGYTF. The CDR3 bases are TGTGCCAGCAGCTTAGACCGGGGGTCGGGCTACACCTTC. The chain is built from TRBV7-2 and TRBJ1-2, with a tentative D call TRBD1 (5 bases). CDR1 is SGHTA, CDR2 FQGNSA, per germline. V shed 1 base and J shed 8 bases, with 11 bases lying between them. The length of the CDR3 is 13 residues.

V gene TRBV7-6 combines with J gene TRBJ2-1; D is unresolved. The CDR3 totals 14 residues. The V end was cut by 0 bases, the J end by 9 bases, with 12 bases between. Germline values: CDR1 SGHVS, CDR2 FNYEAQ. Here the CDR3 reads CASSLAGSYSEQFF. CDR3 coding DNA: TGTGCCAGCAGCTTAGCAGGGTCCTACTCTGAGCAGTTCTTC.

The CDR3 protein is CASSLEGRTEAFF. The CDR3 DNA reads TGTGCCAGCAGCCTGGAGGGGAGGACTGAAGCTTTCTTT. This rearrangement joins TRBV7-3 to TRBJ1-1; D possibly corresponds to TRBD1 (5 bases). Trimming shortened V by 5 bases and J by 5 bases, and 12 bases separated the two germline ends. The germline V gene has CDR1 SGHTA and CDR2 FQGTGA. The CDR3 extends over 13 amino acids.

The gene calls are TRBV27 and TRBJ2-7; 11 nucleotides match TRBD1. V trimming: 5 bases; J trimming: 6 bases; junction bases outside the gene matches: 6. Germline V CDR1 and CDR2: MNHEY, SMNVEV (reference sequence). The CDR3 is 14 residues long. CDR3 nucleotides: TGTGCCAGCAGTAGCGCCGGGACAGGGGGCGAGCAGTACTTC. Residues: CASSSAGTGGEQYF.

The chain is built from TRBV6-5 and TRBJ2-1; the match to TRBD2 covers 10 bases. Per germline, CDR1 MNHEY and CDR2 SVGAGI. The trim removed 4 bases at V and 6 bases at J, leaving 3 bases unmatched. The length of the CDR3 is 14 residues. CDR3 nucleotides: TGTGCCAGCAGTTCCGGGACTAGCGTCAATGAGCAGTTCTTC. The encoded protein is CASSSGTSVNEQFF.

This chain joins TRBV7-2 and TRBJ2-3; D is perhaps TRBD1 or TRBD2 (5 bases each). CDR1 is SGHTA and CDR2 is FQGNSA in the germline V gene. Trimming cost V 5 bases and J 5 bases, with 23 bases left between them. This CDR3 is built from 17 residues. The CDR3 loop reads CASSLPGLTPGLDTQYF. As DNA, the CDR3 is TGTGCCAGCAGCCTCCCGGGGCTGACCCCAGGGTTAGATACGCAGTATTTT.

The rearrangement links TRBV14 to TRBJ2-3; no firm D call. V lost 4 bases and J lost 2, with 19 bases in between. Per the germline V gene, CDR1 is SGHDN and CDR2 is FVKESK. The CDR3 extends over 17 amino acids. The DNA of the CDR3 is TGTGCCAGCAGCCGCTTGCAACAGAGGATAAACACAGATACGCAGTATTTT. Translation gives CASSRLQQRINTDTQYF.

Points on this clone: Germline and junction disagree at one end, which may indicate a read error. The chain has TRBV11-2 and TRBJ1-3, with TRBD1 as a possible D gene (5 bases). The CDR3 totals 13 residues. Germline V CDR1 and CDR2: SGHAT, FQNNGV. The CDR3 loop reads CASSLGLGNTTYF. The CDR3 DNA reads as TGTGCCAGCAGCTTGGGACTTGGAAACACCACATATTTT.

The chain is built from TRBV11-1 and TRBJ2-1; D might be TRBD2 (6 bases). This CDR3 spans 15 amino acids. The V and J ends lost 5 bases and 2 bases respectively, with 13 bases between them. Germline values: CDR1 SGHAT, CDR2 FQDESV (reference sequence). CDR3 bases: TGTGCCAGCAGCCCCGGGACTCTACCCTACAATGAGCAGTTCTTC. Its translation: CASSPGTLPYNEQFF.

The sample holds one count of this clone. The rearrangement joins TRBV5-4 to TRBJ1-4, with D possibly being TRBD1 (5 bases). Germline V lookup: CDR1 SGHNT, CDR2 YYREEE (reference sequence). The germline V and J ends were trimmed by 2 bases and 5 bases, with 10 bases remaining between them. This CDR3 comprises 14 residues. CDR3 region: CASSFGGENEKLFF. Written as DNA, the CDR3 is TGTGCCAGCAGCTTTGGGGGGGAAAATGAAAAACTGTTTTTT.

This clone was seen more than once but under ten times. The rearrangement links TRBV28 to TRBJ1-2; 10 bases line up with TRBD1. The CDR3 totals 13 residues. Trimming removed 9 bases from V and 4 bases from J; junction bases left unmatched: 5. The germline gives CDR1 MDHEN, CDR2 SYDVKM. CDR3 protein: CASGDRGIYGYTF. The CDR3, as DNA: TGTGCCAGTGGGGACAGGGGAATCTATGGCTACACCTTC.

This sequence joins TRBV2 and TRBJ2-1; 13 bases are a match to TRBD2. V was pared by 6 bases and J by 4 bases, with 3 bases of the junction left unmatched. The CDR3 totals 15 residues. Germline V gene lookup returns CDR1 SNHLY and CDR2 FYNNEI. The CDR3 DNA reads TGTGCCAGCAGATTGGGACTAGCGGGGTACAATGAGCAGTTCTTC. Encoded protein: CASRLGLAGYNEQFF.

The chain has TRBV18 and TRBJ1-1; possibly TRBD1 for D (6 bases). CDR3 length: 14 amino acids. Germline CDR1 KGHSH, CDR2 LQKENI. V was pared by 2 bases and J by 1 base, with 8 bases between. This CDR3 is CASSPIQGNTEAFF. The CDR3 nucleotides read TGTGCCAGCTCACCAATACAGGGGAACACTGAAGCTTTCTTT.

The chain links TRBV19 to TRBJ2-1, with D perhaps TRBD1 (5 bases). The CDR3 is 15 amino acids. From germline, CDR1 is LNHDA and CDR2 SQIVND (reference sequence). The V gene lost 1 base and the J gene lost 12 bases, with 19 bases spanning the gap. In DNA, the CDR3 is TGTGCCAGTAGTATAGCCGGGCAGGGAACCCCTGGGCAGTTCTTC. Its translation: CASSIAGQGTPGQFF.

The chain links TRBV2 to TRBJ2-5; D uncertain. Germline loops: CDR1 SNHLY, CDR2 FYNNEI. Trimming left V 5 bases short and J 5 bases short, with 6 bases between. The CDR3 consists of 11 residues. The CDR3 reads CASSTLETQYF. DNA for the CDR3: TGTGCCAGCAGTACGCTGGAGACCCAGTACTTC.

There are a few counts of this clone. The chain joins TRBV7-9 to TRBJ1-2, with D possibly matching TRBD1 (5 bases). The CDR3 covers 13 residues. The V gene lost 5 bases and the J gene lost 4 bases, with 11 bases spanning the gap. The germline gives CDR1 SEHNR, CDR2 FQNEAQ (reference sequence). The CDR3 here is CASSPQGGYGYTF. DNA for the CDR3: TGTGCCAGCAGCCCCCAGGGTGGCTATGGCTACACCTTC.

This CDR3 is CASRGTGSNEKLFF. For the CDR3, the DNA is TGTGCCAGTCGCGGAACAGGCTCTAATGAAAAACTGTTTTTT. The chain links TRBV7-8 to TRBJ1-4; D may be TRBD1 (5 bases). V was pared by 9 bases and J by 3 bases, with 14 bases between. Germline V gene sequence: CDR1 SGHVS, CDR2 FQNEAQ. CDR3 length: 14 residues.

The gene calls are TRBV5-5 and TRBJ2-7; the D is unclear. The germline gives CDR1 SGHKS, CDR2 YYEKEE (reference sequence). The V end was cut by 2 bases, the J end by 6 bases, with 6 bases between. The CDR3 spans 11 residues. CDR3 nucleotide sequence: TGTGCCAGCAGCTTCCCGGGCGAGCAGTACTTC. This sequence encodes CASSFPGEQYF.

CDR3 amino acids: CASSIATGLVRAFF. CDR3 in DNA: TGTGCCAGCAGCATCGCGACAGGGCTGGTTCGAGCTTTCTTT. This rearrangement joins TRBV7-2 to TRBJ1-1, with TRBD1 matching 7 bases. The trim removed 5 bases at V and 10 bases at J, leaving 13 bases unmatched. The CDR3 has 14 amino acids. Per germline, CDR1 SGHTA and CDR2 FQGNSA.